One sample yielded the 13 T cell receptor beta chains listed below, sequenced in a study of blood T cell repertoires in COVID-19 (dated by TCRdb to about 2020). The receptor library was made with the immunoSEQ multiplex PCR assay. The clones in this table, taken by TCRdb from immuneACCESS, are in-frame only. Not every clone is retained; where verified, under half of the shortfall comes from an unresolved V gene, and the cause of the rest is unknown. The sample contains 200,000 to 250,000 clones, 84% of them found a single time. The ten largest clones add up to 7.8% of the sample. The sample comprised peripheral blood. These receptors all come from a woman aged 80 or over with COVID-19, enrolled during active disease.

The chain uses TRBV28 and TRBJ1-5; a possible D gene is TRBD1 (5 bases). Trimming took off 6 bases at V and 2 bases at J, with 14 bases between the two ends. There are 15 residues in the CDR3. Germline CDR1 MDHEN, CDR2 SYDVKM. The CDR3 DNA sequence: TGTGCCAGCAGACTAGGAGGGACGGGCAATCAGCCCCAGCATTTT. This encodes CASRLGGTGNQPQHF. The full variable domain, rest sourced from reference TRBV28 and TRBJ1-5, is DVKVTQSSRYLVKRTGEKVFLECVQDMDHENMFWYRQDPGLGLRLIYFSYDVKMKEKGDIPEGYSVSREKKERFSLILESASTNQTSMYLCASRLGGTGNQPQHFGDGTRLSIL.

This chain connects TRBV4-1 to TRBJ2-3; 8 bases fit TRBD1. Trimming cost V 2 bases and J 4 bases; bases outside gene matches: 2. CDR1 and CDR2 from the germline V gene are MGHRA and YSYEKL. The length of the CDR3 is 14 residues. As DNA, the CDR3 is TGCGCCAGCAGCCAACCGGACAGGGCAGATACGCAGTATTTT. Translating it yields CASSQPDRADTQYF.

The chain is built from TRBV7-3 and TRBJ1-1; perhaps TRBD1 as D (5 bases). Germline CDR1 SGHTA, CDR2 FQGTGA. The CDR3 totals 14 residues. The germline V and J ends were trimmed by 6 bases and 5 bases, with 16 bases remaining between them. In DNA form, the CDR3 reads TGTGCCAGCAGTTCCCAGGGAGGGGATACTGAAGCTTTCTTT. It is translated as CASSSQGGDTEAFF.

The J gene is TRBJ2-5, the V gene TRBV4-1, with 7 bases aligning to TRBD2. This CDR3 region has 15 residues. V lost 4 bases, J lost 5 bases, and 10 bases stayed unmatched. The germline V gene has CDR1 MGHRA and CDR2 YSYEKL. The CDR3 sequence is CASSPKGGAGETQYF. The CDR3 DNA follows: TGCGCCAGCAGCCCGAAGGGAGGGGCAGGTGAGACCCAGTACTTC.

The chain employs TRBV29-1 and TRBJ2-1; TRBD2 aligns across 11 bases. V shed 3 bases, J shed 6 bases, and the junction held 19 bases outside the gene matches. The CDR3 contains 19 residues. From germline, CDR1 is SQVTM and CDR2 ANQGSEA. For the CDR3, the DNA is TGCAGCGTTGAGAGTGCACCGGGGACTAGCGGTTTCCCCCCCAATGAGCAGTTCTTC. It is translated as CSVESAPGTSGFPPNEQFF.

This sequence joins TRBV4-1 and TRBJ1-1; 9 positions agree with TRBD1. The CDR3 loop spans 14 amino acids. The germline CDR1 and CDR2 sequences are MGHRA and YSYEKL. With V trimmed by 4 bases and J by 3 bases, 3 bases remained unmatched. The CDR3 reads CASSPGQGYTEAFF. As DNA, the CDR3 is TGCGCCAGCAGCCCCGGACAGGGGTACACTGAAGCTTTCTTT.

V gene TRBV11-2 combines with J gene TRBJ1-1; D unclear. The CDR3 is 15 amino acids. The germline V gene has CDR1 SGHAT and CDR2 FQNNGV. V lost 5 bases and J 0 bases, leaving 13 bases between the germline ends. In DNA form, the CDR3 reads TGTGCCAGCAGCCCTACGAGCGTACTGAACACTGAAGCTTTCTTT. Its translation: CASSPTSVLNTEAFF.

The rearrangement links TRBV1 to TRBJ2-1; TRBD2 is the table's D call, not checked against the DNA. TRBV1 is an annotated pseudogene. This CDR3 has 15 amino acids. CDR3 residues: CTSKQGRSSYNEQFF. The CDR3 DNA reads as TGCACCAGCAAACAAGGAAGGAGCTCCTACAATGAGCAGTTCTTC.

The genes are TRBV28 and TRBJ1-5, with D hard to call. The CDR3 length is 14 residues. Trimming took off 7 bases at V and 3 bases at J, with 13 bases between the two ends. The germline V gene has CDR1 MDHEN and CDR2 SYDVKM. This CDR3 reads CASNEGQTNQPQHF. As DNA, the CDR3 is TGTGCCAGCAATGAGGGCCAAACCAATCAGCCCCAGCATTTT. Complete variable domain (other parts from reference TRBV28 and TRBJ1-5): DVKVTQSSRYLVKRTGEKVFLECVQDMDHENMFWYRQDPGLGLRLIYFSYDVKMKEKGDIPEGYSVSREKKERFSLILESASTNQTSMYLCASNEGQTNQPQHFGDGTRLSIL.

This chain uses TRBV6-2 or TRBV6-3 with TRBJ1-4; D call uncertain. The CDR3 loop spans 16 amino acids. Germline CDR1 and CDR2: MNHEY and SVGEGT. Between the trimmed V and J ends, which lost 3 bases and 5 bases, there was a span of 16 bases. DNA for the CDR3: TGTGCCAGCAGTTATGTTGGGCGGGGTATGAATGAAAAACTGTTTTTT. Residues: CASSYVGRGMNEKLFF.

The chain uses TRBV19 and TRBJ1-2; 10 bases are shared with TRBD1. This CDR3 spans 16 amino acids. With 4 bases clipped from V and 0 bases from J, the junction kept 5 bases outside the gene matches. CDR1 and CDR2 from the germline V gene are LNHDA and SQIVND (reference sequence). The CDR3 loop reads CASSTRQGASNYGYTF. The DNA of the CDR3 is TGTGCCAGTAGTACCCGACAGGGGGCTTCTAACTATGGCTACACCTTC. Supplemented by reference TRBV19 and TRBJ1-2, the full variable domain reads DGGITQSPKYLFRKEGQNVTLSCEQNLNHDAMYWYRQDPGQGLRLIYYSQIVNDFQKGDIAEGYSVSREKKESFPLTVTSAQKNPTAFYLCASSTRQGASNYGYTFGSGTRLTVV.

CDR3 residues: CASSFKDTQYF. The CDR3 nucleotides are TGCGCCAGCAGCTTTAAAGATACGCAGTATTTT. This chain connects TRBV5-1 to TRBJ2-3; D is unclear. The germline gives CDR1 SGHRS, CDR2 YFSETQ. Trimming pared 2 bases from V and 5 bases from J, leaving 3 bases between. The CDR3 extends over 11 amino acids.

This chain links TRBV5-1 with TRBJ2-7; perhaps TRBD1 as D (6 bases). The CDR3 sequence is 15 residues long. V was pared by 0 bases and J by 4 bases, with 14 bases between. In germline, CDR1 is SGHRS, CDR2 YFSETQ. The CDR3 sequence: CASSLAQGYGYEQYF. CDR3 bases: TGCGCCAGCAGCTTGGCCCAGGGGTACGGATACGAGCAGTACTTC. Variable domain in full (rest from reference TRBV5-1 and TRBJ2-7): KAGVTQTPRYLIKTRGQQVTLSCSPISGHRSVSWYQQTPGQGLQFLFEYFSETQRNKGNFPGRFSGRQFSNSRSEMNVSTLELGDSALYLCASSLAQGYGYEQYFGPGTRLTVT.